The 15 T cell receptor beta chains below were found in one sample sequenced in a study of tumor and adjacent non-tumor tissue in lung cancer (dated by TCRdb to 2016 to 2018). To prepare the library, multiplex PCR was applied. Sequencing used an Illumina HiSeq 2500. TCRbeta libraries were constructed through three rounds of nested PCR with primers (Table S4) according to protocols modified from ARM-PCR. TCRdb passed the public sequencing reads through fastp at Q25 and MiXCR, retaining productive beta sequences. Identical CDR3 proteins give one entry, which carries the most common genes and DNA. Present in this sample are about 86,000 distinct CDR3 sequences, 76% of which were seen just once. The biggest ten clones account for 20% to 25% of the sample. RNA was isolated from bulk, unsorted tissue, and RNA quality was assessed with a NanoDrop ND-1000 and an Agilent 2100. For the normal lung samples, distant non-tumor tissue was collected more than 3 cm away from the tumor edge.

Sequencing input: distant non-tumor lung tissue. The receptor set was obtained from a woman in her forties or fifties with non-small cell lung cancer.

With regard to this clonotype: One end of the junction does not line up with germline, which may come from a read error. This rearrangement joins TRBV12-3 or TRBV12-4 to TRBJ2-7, with D perhaps TRBD1 or TRBD2 (5 bases each). The CDR3 consists of 16 residues. Here the CDR3 reads CASSLVNRDGAYEQCF. CDR3 nucleotides: TGTGCCAGCAGTTTAGTTAACCGGGACGGGGCCTATGAGCAGTGCTTC.

With respect to this clonotype: No conserved phenylalanine or tryptophan ends this CDR3, so it is likely a read error. The chain is built from TRBV4-2 and TRBJ2-1, with 7 bases aligning to TRBD2. Germline-derived CDR1 and CDR2 are LGHNA and YNFKEQ. The CDR3 is made up of 16 amino acids. The CDR3 region is CASNQEAGDPYNEQFL. CDR3 DNA: TGTGCCAGCAACCAAGAGGCGGGAGACCCCTACAATGAGCAGTTCTTA.

Concerning this clonotype itself: The junction departs from germline at one end; a sequencing error may be responsible. CDR3 sequence (DNA): TGTGCCAGCAGCTTAAAGGGCCCGGGGACCCAATACTTC. This codes for CASSLKGPGTQYF. The chain links TRBV11-2 to TRBJ2-5; D could derive from TRBD1 or TRBD2 (5 bases each). The CDR3 contains 13 residues. The germline V gene has CDR1 SGHAT and CDR2 FQNNGV.

This clonotype has a handful of counts. The junction differs from germline at one of its ends, possibly a read error. The chain uses TRBV6-1 and TRBJ1-2; D ambiguous. This CDR3 region has 12 residues. Germline loops: CDR1 MNHNS, CDR2 SASEGT. The CDR3 DNA reads TGTGGCAGCAATCCAACAGACTATGGCTACACCTTC. Translated: CGSNPTDYGYTF.

This clonotype was detected once. One junction end does not reproduce the germline sequence, and a read error may be involved. The chain has TRBV5-4 and TRBJ2-3; D ambiguous. This CDR3 has 13 amino acids. Germline CDR1 SGHNT, CDR2 YYREEE (reference sequence). The chain's CDR3 is CVSSMKTTDTQYF. DNA of the CDR3: TGTGTCAGCAGCATGAAGACCACAGATACGCAGTATTTT.

This clonotype was recorded a few times. The chain has TRBV4-2 and TRBJ2-7; D remains unclear. CDR3 length equals 13 residues. Germline V gene lookup returns CDR1 LGHNA and CDR2 YNFKEQ. V shed 1 base and J shed 3 bases, with 7 bases lying between them. The CDR3 reads CASSQGVNYEQYF. DNA for the CDR3: TGTGCCAGCAGCCAAGGGGTGAACTACGAGCAGTACTTC.

Concerning this clonotype: This likely comes from a read error, as the CDR3 has no conserved phenylalanine or tryptophan at its end. The chain combines TRBV11-2 with TRBJ2-1, with 8 bases identical to TRBD2. The CDR3 runs 15 residues. Germline V gives CDR1 SGHAT, CDR2 FQNNGV. Trimming at V came to 3 bases and at J to 13 bases, leaving 14 bases not matched to a gene. CDR3 DNA sequence: TGTGCCAGCAGCTTCAGAGCGGGAGAACAGGTTGGACAGTTCTCC. Translation gives CASSFRAGEQVGQFS.

As for this clonotype: The CDR3 does not close with the conserved phenylalanine or tryptophan, likely indicating a read error. It is unclear where the CDR3 begins or ends on the DNA, so no DNA is shown, and the CDR3 is as TCRdb lists it. The chain employs TRBV29-1 and TRBJ1-1. Ends included, the CDR3 has 16 residues. Per the germline V gene, CDR1 is SQVTM and CDR2 is ANQGSEA. The CDR3 loop is CSVEGTTTTLDAEVFV.

A single count supports this clonotype. Since the CDR3 does not end with the conserved phenylalanine or tryptophan, this likely comes from a read error. The chain joins TRBV12-3 or TRBV12-4 to TRBJ2-5; 11 bases are shared with TRBD1. The CDR3 covers 13 residues. Germline trimming cut 3 bases from V and 9 bases from J; bases unmatched to any gene: 3. CDR3 sequence (DNA): TGTGCCAGCAGTTTTGGGACAGGGGGGGCCCAGTACTTA. This translates into CASSFGTGGAQYL.

Note on this clonotype: The junction departs from the called germline gene at one end, perhaps through a read error. J is TRBJ1-5 and V is TRBV4-2; no reliable D call. The CDR3 is 15 residues long. From germline, CDR1 is LGHNA and CDR2 YNFKEQ. The CDR3 loop reads CASSQDISSNEPQHF. In nucleotides, the CDR3 is TGTGCCAGCAGCCAAGACATCTCTAGCAATGAGCCCCAGCATTTT.

In regard to this clonotype: One base away lies a much larger clone, so this may be a sequencing read error. The chain carries TRBV28 and TRBJ1-5; 7 bases fit TRBD1. Germline-derived CDR1 and CDR2 are MDHEN and SYDVKM. The CDR3 sequence is 14 residues long. CDR3 in amino acids: CASRPTGAGQPHHF. CDR3 nucleotides: TGTGCCAGCAGGCCTACAGGGGCCGGTCAGCCCCATCATTTT.

There are many counts of this clonotype. The chain combines TRBV6-5 with TRBJ2-1, with D tentatively TRBD1 (6 bases). V gave up 7 bases and J gave up 2 bases, with 12 bases separating them. CDR3 size: 14 residues. The V gene's germline CDR1 is MNHEY and CDR2 SVGAGI. CDR3 sequence: CASTTRTAYNEQFF. Written as DNA, the CDR3 is TGTGCCAGCACTACCAGGACAGCCTACAATGAGCAGTTCTTC.

The chain combines TRBV2 with TRBJ2-1; TRBD2 might be the D (6 bases). V dropped 7 bases and J dropped 7 bases, with 17 bases sitting between them. CDR3 size: 14 residues. The germline CDR1 and CDR2 sequences are SNHLY and FYNNEI. CDR3 nucleotide sequence: TGTGCCAGCAAGGGCGGGATGGGGAGTAATGAGCAGTTCTTC. Encoded protein: CASKGGMGSNEQFF. Full variable domain (rest looked up from reference TRBV2 and TRBJ2-1): EPEVTQTPSHQVTQMGQEVILRCVPISNHLYFYWYRQILGQKVEFLVSFYNNEISEKSEIFDDQFSVERPDGSNFTLKIRSTKLEDSAMYFCASKGGMGSNEQFFGPGTRLTVL.

A note on this clonotype: Compared with germline, one end of the junction differs, possibly owing to a read error. The rearrangement uses TRBV6-1 and TRBJ1-6, with D possibly being TRBD1 (6 bases). The V gene's germline CDR1 is MNHNS and CDR2 SASEGT. This CDR3 has 12 residues. CDR3 sequence: CVSIQGYSPLHF. The CDR3 nucleotides are TGTGTCAGCATTCAGGGGTATTCACCGCTCCACTTT.

This chain joins TRBV9 and TRBJ2-2; D is uncertain. Germline assignment: CDR1 SGDLS and CDR2 YYNGEE. The CDR3 loop spans 14 amino acids. V dropped 2 bases and J dropped 0 bases, with 5 bases sitting between them. CDR3 coding DNA: TGTGCCAGCAGCGTGTGCGCGAACACCGGGGAGCTGTTTTTT. It is translated as CASSVCANTGELFF.